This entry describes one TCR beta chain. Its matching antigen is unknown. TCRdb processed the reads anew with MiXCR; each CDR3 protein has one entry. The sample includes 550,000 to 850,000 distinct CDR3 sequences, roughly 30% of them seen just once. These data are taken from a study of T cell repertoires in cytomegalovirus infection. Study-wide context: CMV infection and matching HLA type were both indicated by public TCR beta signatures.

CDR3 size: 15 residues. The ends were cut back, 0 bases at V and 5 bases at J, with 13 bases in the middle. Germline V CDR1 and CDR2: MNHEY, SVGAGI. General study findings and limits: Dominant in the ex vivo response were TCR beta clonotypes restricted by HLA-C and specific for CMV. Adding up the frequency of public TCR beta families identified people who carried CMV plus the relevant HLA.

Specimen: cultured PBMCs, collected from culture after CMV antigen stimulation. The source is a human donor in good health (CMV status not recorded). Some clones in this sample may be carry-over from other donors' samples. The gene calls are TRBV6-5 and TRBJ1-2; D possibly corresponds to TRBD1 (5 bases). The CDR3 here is CASSYSTAGQYGYTF. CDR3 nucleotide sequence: TGTGCCAGCAGTTACTCGACGGCAGGGCAGTATGGCTACACCTTC.